A selection of T cell receptor beta chains follows, all from one sample in a study of cytomegalovirus exposure and HLA in healthy donors. TCRdb keeps only in-frame clones here, not all; method: immunoSEQ multiplex PCR. In the table there are about 140,000 clones, roughly 76% of which are singletons. Sample: PBMCs. Every receptor here comes from a human donor in good health. Each CDR3 is given with its conserved first and last residue. The D gene is left open where the match is weak. Clone size appears in some rows only: once, few, many, or a class for an expanded clone.

J gene,V gene,clone size,D gene,CDR3 protein,CDR3 DNA
TRBJ1-5,TRBV28,.,TRBD1,CASSAGGQLQPQHF,TGTGCCAGCAGTGCAGGGGGCCAGCTTCAGCCCCAGCATTTT
TRBJ2-2,TRBV29-1,.,.,CSVAVSNTGELFF,TGCAGCGTTGCGGTGTCGAACACCGGGGAGCTGTTTTTT
TRBJ2-2,TRBV2,.,TRBD1,CASSPGQEDTGELFF,TGTGCCAGCAGTCCGGGACAGGAAGACACCGGGGAGCTGTTTTTT
TRBJ1-2,TRBV25-1,.,TRBD1,CASSELDRGGYTF,TGTGCCAGCAGTGAATTGGACAGGGGTGGCTACACCTTC
TRBJ1-5,TRBV29-1,.,.,CSVVSGDNQPQHF,TGCAGCGTTGTTTCGGGGGACAATCAGCCCCAGCATTTT
TRBJ1-2,TRBV5-4,.,.,CASSRTQGSYGYTF,TGTGCCAGCAGCCGGACCCAGGGGAGCTATGGCTACACCTTC
TRBJ1-1,TRBV18,.,.,CASSPDEATEAFF,TGTGCCAGCTCACCCGATGAGGCCACTGAAGCTTTCTTT
TRBJ2-3,TRBV6-4,.,TRBD1,CASSDSGTGQDTQYF,TGTGCCAGCAGTGACTCTGGGACAGGTCAAGATACGCAGTATTTT
TRBJ2-7,TRBV19,.,TRBD1,CASTSDRGPYEQYF,TGTGCCAGTACCTCGGACAGGGGGCCTTACGAGCAGTACTTC
TRBJ1-2,TRBV5-8,.,TRBD1,CASSFLYGTANYGYTF,TGTGCCAGCAGCTTTTTATACGGGACAGCTAACTATGGCTACACCTTC
TRBJ2-4,TRBV27,.,TRBD2,CASSPKGTSGRKENIQYF,TGTGCCAGCAGTCCGAAAGGGACTAGCGGGAGGAAGGAAAACATTCAGTACTTC
TRBJ2-1,TRBV15,few,TRBD2,CATSREAAGGDEQFF,TGTGCCACCAGCAGAGAGGCAGCGGGGGGGGATGAGCAGTTCTTC
TRBJ2-5,TRBV6-1,once,.,CASSARQGGGRKQTQYF,TGTGCCAGCAGTGCCAGACAGGGCGGGGGGCGAAAGCAGACCCAGTACTTC
TRBJ2-5,TRBV4-2,.,TRBD1,CASSQEGQGEGETQYF,TGTGCCAGCAGCCAAGAAGGGCAGGGGGAAGGGGAGACCCAGTACTTC
TRBJ2-1,TRBV10-3,once,TRBD2,CATKPGLAGEVHNEQFF,TGTGCCACCAAGCCGGGACTAGCGGGAGAAGTCCACAATGAGCAGTTCTTC
TRBJ2-7,TRBV4-2,.,TRBD1,CASSQDRYEQYF,TGTGCCAGCAGCCAGGACAGGTACGAGCAGTACTTC
TRBJ2-7,TRBV5-4,.,TRBD2,CASSLIPWGGYDEQYF,TGTGCCAGCAGCTTGATCCCCTGGGGGGGGTACGACGAGCAGTACTTC
TRBJ1-2,TRBV28,.,.,CATGGTPDYGYTF,TGTGCCACCGGGGGGACGCCGGACTATGGCTACACCTTC
TRBJ2-1,TRBV5-6,.,.,CASSLVYPSLNEQFF,TGTGCCAGCAGCTTAGTCTATCCCTCCCTCAATGAGCAGTTCTTC
TRBJ1-4,TRBV2,few,TRBD1,CAMRQGEFANEKLFF,TGTGCCATGCGACAGGGCGAATTTGCTAATGAAAAACTGTTTTTT
TRBJ2-3,TRBV5-6,.,TRBD2,CASSLLGLAAGGDTQYF,TGTGCCAGCAGCTTGTTGGGACTAGCGGCCGGCGGAGATACGCAGTATTTT
TRBJ2-1,TRBV5-1,.,.,CASSQDGSSYNEQFF,TGCGCCAGCAGCCAGGACGGGAGCTCCTACAATGAGCAGTTCTTC